Below are 17 T cell receptor beta chains sequenced from a single sample in a study of shared clonotypes between healthy human individuals. Data came from immunoSEQ multiplex PCR; TCRdb stores just in-frame clones and leaves some out. This table holds some 2,000,000 clones, 90% to 96% found once. The sequenced material came from naive CD4+ T cells sorted from blood. Noted subset: CD45RA+ positively selected. All receptors derive from a man aged 18 to 29 in good health.

The chain carries TRBV5-4 and TRBJ1-2; the D gene is possibly TRBD1 (5 bases). CDR1 and CDR2 (germline): SGHNT, YYREEE (reference sequence). This CDR3 region has 14 residues. V was shortened by 4 bases and J by 7 bases, with 17 bases between the two germline ends. The CDR3, as DNA: TGTGCCAGCAGCCGTCCGGGTAGCGGGGGTGGCTACACCTTC. Amino acid sequence: CASSRPGSGGGYTF.

This clone occurred once. V is TRBV30 and J is TRBJ2-1; TRBD2 matches 9 bases. There are 14 residues in the CDR3. CDR1 GTSNPN and CDR2 SVGIG come from the germline V gene (reference sequence). V shed 2 bases and J 8 bases; nucleotides not matched to a gene: 7. CDR3 sequence reads: CAWSWAGGQDEQFF. The CDR3 nucleotides are TGTGCCTGGAGTTGGGCGGGGGGGCAAGATGAGCAGTTCTTC. Full variable domain (missing parts from reference TRBV30 and TRBJ2-1): SQTIHQWPATLVQPVGSPLSLECTVEGTSNPNLYWYRQAAGRGLQLLFYSVGIGQISSEVPQNLSASRPQDRQFILSSKKLLLSDSGFYLCAWSWAGGQDEQFFGPGTRLTVL.

V and J are TRBV4-1 and TRBJ1-6; 9 nucleotides agree with TRBD1. Losses at the gene ends were 5 bases for V and 12 bases for J; bases not matched to a gene: 8. Germline loops: CDR1 MGHRA, CDR2 YSYEKL. The CDR3 covers 14 residues. The DNA of the CDR3 is TGCGCCAGCAGCACCGGGACAGGGAGTCTACCCCTCCACTTT. Protein: CASSTGTGSLPLHF.

The chain links TRBV5-1 to TRBJ2-7, with TRBD1 identical over 11 bases. V lost 0 bases to trimming and J lost 5 bases; unmatched junction nucleotides: 4. The germline V gene has CDR1 SGHRS and CDR2 YFSETQ. The CDR3 extends over 15 amino acids. The CDR3: CASSLGGTGGNEQYF. The CDR3 DNA sequence: TGCGCCAGCAGCTTGGGAGGGACAGGGGGGAACGAGCAGTACTTC.

The genes are TRBV10-3 and TRBJ2-5, with D possibly TRBD2 on 6 matching bases. Trimming shortened V by 0 bases and J by 3 bases, and 11 bases separated the two germline ends. CDR1 and CDR2 (germline): ENHRY, SYGVKD. The CDR3 runs 15 residues. CDR3 in DNA: TGTGCCATCAGTGAGTCGACCGGGGGAGAAGAGACCCAGTACTTC. Encoded protein: CAISESTGGEETQYF.

The V call is TRBV4-3, the J call TRBJ1-2; D ambiguous. V was cut by 0 bases and J by 8 bases, with 10 bases left in between. Per the germline V gene, CDR1 is LGHNA and CDR2 is YSLEER. The CDR3 has 13 amino acids. This CDR3 is CASSQDVAGGYTF. The CDR3, as DNA: TGCGCCAGCAGCCAAGACGTTGCCGGGGGCTACACCTTC.

The rearrangement joins TRBV5-1 to TRBJ1-6; D ambiguous. Trimming took off 4 bases at V and 5 bases at J, with 13 bases between the two ends. The CDR3 loop spans 15 amino acids. Per germline, CDR1 SGHRS and CDR2 YFSETQ. Here the CDR3 reads CASSGRTADNSPLHF. The CDR3 DNA is TGCGCCAGCAGCGGGAGGACCGCCGATAATTCACCCCTCCACTTT.

The chain recombines TRBV13 with TRBJ2-2; D call uncertain. The V and J ends lost 1 base and 6 bases respectively, with 12 bases between them. The CDR3 has 15 residues. Germline-derived CDR1 and CDR2 are PRHDT and FYEKMQ (reference sequence). CDR3 nucleotide sequence: TGTGCCAGCAGCTTAGTAGGGTCGACGGCCGGGGAGCTGTTTTTT. Encoded protein: CASSLVGSTAGELFF. The full variable domain, its missing parts supplied by reference TRBV13 and TRBJ2-2, is AAGVIQSPRHLIKEKRETATLKCYPIPRHDTVYWYQQGPGQDPQFLISFYEKMQSDKGSIPDRFSAQQFSDYHSELNMSSLELGDSALYFCASSLVGSTAGELFFGEGSRLTVL.

V usage is TRBV4-3 and J usage is TRBJ2-3; no clear D. Germline V lookup: CDR1 LGHNA, CDR2 YSLEER. CDR3 size: 13 residues. V was shortened by 0 bases and J by 6 bases, with 7 bases between the two germline ends. Written as DNA, the CDR3 is TGCGCCAGCAGCCAAGATCGGCAGGATACGCAGTATTTT. This encodes CASSQDRQDTQYF.

V usage is TRBV18 and J usage is TRBJ1-3, with 11 positions matching TRBD1. In germline, CDR1 is KGHSH, CDR2 LQKENI. The V segment lost 4 bases and the J segment 3 bases; nucleotides outside the gene matches: 5. CDR3 size: 16 residues. The CDR3 coding sequence is TGTGCCAGCTCACTTGGACAGGGGGCCGTTGGAAACACCATATATTTT. Amino acid sequence: CASSLGQGAVGNTIYF.

The gene calls are TRBV6-7 and TRBJ2-7; D may be TRBD1 (5 bases). TRBV6-7 is an open reading frame, and its role is uncertain. V gave up 5 bases and J gave up 2 bases, with 16 bases separating them. The length of the CDR3 is 15 residues. This CDR3 is CASSPPAGITYEQYF. The CDR3 DNA reads TGTGCCAGCAGTCCCCCTGCAGGGATTACCTACGAGCAGTACTTC.

The chain uses TRBV5-4 and TRBJ1-4; maybe TRBD1 (5 bases). The CDR3 is made up of 15 amino acids. V lost 5 bases and J 8 bases, leaving 19 bases between the germline ends. In germline, CDR1 is SGHNT, CDR2 YYREEE (reference sequence). The CDR3 is CASSTGGAIGEKLFF. Written as DNA, the CDR3 is TGTGCCAGCAGTACGGGAGGGGCGATTGGAGAAAAACTGTTTTTT.

Comment on this clone: Other DNA sequences in the same sample also yield this CDR3. The chain joins TRBV5-4 to TRBJ2-2, with D uncertain. This CDR3 region has 12 residues. V shed 4 bases and J shed 8 bases, with 9 bases lying between them. The germline V gene encodes CDR1 SGHNT and CDR2 YYREEE (reference sequence). The CDR3 DNA reads TGTGCCAGCAGCCCGAGGACGGGGGAGCTGTTTTTT. Protein: CASSPRTGELFF.

The sample holds one count of this clone. The rearrangement joins TRBV15 to TRBJ2-5; no clear D. Germline CDR1 is LNHNV and CDR2 is YYDKDF (reference sequence). V lost 5 bases and J lost 5, with 21 bases in between. CDR3 length: 16 residues. The CDR3 loop reads CATSPRVGGSRETQYF. CDR3 DNA: TGTGCCACCAGCCCTAGGGTAGGTGGGTCTAGGGAGACCCAGTACTTC.

This clone was counted a single time. V is TRBV4-3 and J is TRBJ2-1; either TRBD1 or TRBD2 may fit D (5 bases each). The CDR3 extends over 16 amino acids. Trimming took off 4 bases at V and 6 bases at J, with 19 bases between the two ends. The germline V gene has CDR1 LGHNA and CDR2 YSLEER. CDR3 coding DNA: TGCGCCAGCAGCCTTCACGGGGCACAATACCGCAATGAGCAGTTCTTC. Protein: CASSLHGAQYRNEQFF.

This chain links TRBV10-3 with TRBJ2-1; TRBD1 matches 9 bases. Looked up from germline, CDR1 is ENHRY and CDR2 is SYGVKD. This CDR3 comprises 15 residues. V was clipped by 6 bases and J by 3 bases; unmatched bases: 6. Here the CDR3 DNA reads TGTGCCATCAGCCAGGGACAGGGAGACTACAATGAGCAGTTCTTC. This sequence encodes CAISQGQGDYNEQFF.

This chain uses TRBV2 with TRBJ1-5, with TRBD1 identical over 7 bases. The germline gives CDR1 SNHLY, CDR2 FYNNEI. The CDR3 has 14 amino acids. Germline trimming cut 4 bases from V and 7 bases from J; bases unmatched to any gene: 7. The DNA for the CDR3 is TGTGCCAGCAGTGCCTCGACAGGGATCCAGCCCCAGCATTTT. The encoded protein is CASSASTGIQPQHF.